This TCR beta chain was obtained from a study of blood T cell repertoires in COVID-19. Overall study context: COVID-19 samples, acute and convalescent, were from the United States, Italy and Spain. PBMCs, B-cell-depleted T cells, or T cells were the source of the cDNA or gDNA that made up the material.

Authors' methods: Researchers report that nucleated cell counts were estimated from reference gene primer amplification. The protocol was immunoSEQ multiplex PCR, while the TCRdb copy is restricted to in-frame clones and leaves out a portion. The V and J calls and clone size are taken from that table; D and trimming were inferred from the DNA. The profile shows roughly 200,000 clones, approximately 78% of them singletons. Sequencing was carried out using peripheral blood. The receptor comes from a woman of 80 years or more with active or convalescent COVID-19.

The CDR3 region is CASSGQGFGYTF. Here the CDR3 DNA reads TGTGCCAGCAGTGGGCAGGGGTTTGGCTACACCTTC. The chain joins TRBV28 to TRBJ1-2; weak D call: TRBD1 (6 bases). The CDR3 spans 12 residues. Trimming stripped 5 bases from V and 7 bases from J, with 11 bases between. Germline V gene lookup returns CDR1 MDHEN and CDR2 SYDVKM.